These 16 T cell receptor beta chains originate from one sample sequenced in a study of PD-1 blockade in classical Hodgkin lymphoma. All patients experienced relapse after autologous stem cell transplantation, and brentuximab vedotin exposure was variable. Profiling relied on immunoSEQ multiplex PCR, and the TCRdb table lists in-frame clones only, not all of them. This table holds approximately 70,000 clones, under 95% found once. The material was peripheral blood mononuclear cells (PBMCs), obtained at baseline. The receptors here all came from a human donor with classical Hodgkin lymphoma.

This clone was found once. This rearrangement joins TRBV2 to TRBJ1-1, with D uncertain. The CDR3 length is 12 residues. Trimming removed 4 bases from V and 8 bases from J, with 11 bases in between. CDR1 SNHLY and CDR2 FYNNEI come from the germline V gene. This CDR3 reads CASSVRLGEAFF. For the CDR3, the DNA is TGTGCCAGCAGTGTCCGACTGGGGGAAGCTTTCTTT.

This chain joins TRBV5-1 and TRBJ1-1; D unclear. Germline V gene lookup returns CDR1 SGHRS and CDR2 YFSETQ. The CDR3 runs to 14 residues. Trimming removed 2 bases from V and 0 bases from J, with 8 bases in between. CDR3 in DNA: TGCGCCAGCAGCTTCGAAGGGCTGAACACTGAAGCTTTCTTT. Encoded protein: CASSFEGLNTEAFF.

The rearrangement uses TRBV7-8 and TRBJ1-1, with D hard to call. This CDR3 has 16 amino acids. Trimming shortened V by 5 bases and J by 0 bases, and 16 bases separated the two germline ends. From germline, CDR1 is SGHVS and CDR2 FQNEAQ. The CDR3: CASSPTGTPLNTEAFF. The CDR3, as DNA: TGTGCCAGCAGCCCGACGGGTACCCCCTTGAACACTGAAGCTTTCTTT. The full variable domain, in which reference TRBV7-8 and TRBJ1-1 provide the parts outside the CDR3, is GAGVSQSPRYKVAKRGQDVALRCDPISGHVSLFWYQQALGQGPEFLTYFQNEAQLDKSGLPSDRFFAERPEGSVSTLKIQRTQQEDSAVYLCASSPTGTPLNTEAFFGQGTRLTVV.

The genes are TRBV18 and TRBJ1-1; possibly TRBD1 for D (5 bases). The germline V gene has CDR1 KGHSH and CDR2 LQKENI. The CDR3 is made up of 14 amino acids. Trimming shortened V by 6 bases and J by 2 bases, and 13 bases separated the two germline ends. The DNA of the CDR3 is TGTGCCAGCTCCCAGATCAGGGTTAACACTGAAGCTTTCTTT. It is translated as CASSQIRVNTEAFF.

The chain recombines TRBV7-6 with TRBJ2-3, with 8 bases identical to TRBD1. Trimming took 6 bases from V and 6 from J; bases not matched to a gene: 14. The CDR3 is 16 residues long. Germline V lookup: CDR1 SGHVS, CDR2 FNYEAQ. The CDR3 sequence is CASSRNGQGIVDTQYF. CDR3 nucleotide sequence: TGTGCCAGCAGTCGAAACGGACAGGGTATAGTTGATACGCAGTATTTT.

The chain has TRBV7-9 and TRBJ1-2; D is unclear. In germline, CDR1 is SEHNR, CDR2 FQNEAQ (reference sequence). The ends were cut back, 1 base at V and 5 bases at J, with 8 bases in the middle. The CDR3 totals 13 residues. CDR3 loop: CASSLEQSYGYTF. The CDR3 bases are TGTGCCAGCAGCTTAGAACAGTCATATGGCTACACCTTC.

This clone occurred once. This chain uses TRBV15 with TRBJ2-7, with D possibly TRBD2 on 5 matching bases. The germline V and J ends were trimmed by 7 bases and 0 bases, with 16 bases remaining between them. Germline loops: CDR1 LNHNV, CDR2 YYDKDF (reference sequence). The CDR3 totals 15 residues. The CDR3 is CATTRGSASSYEQYF. CDR3 DNA: TGTGCCACCACCCGAGGGAGTGCTTCCTCCTACGAGCAGTACTTC.

This chain connects TRBV15 to TRBJ2-7, with 7 bases aligning to TRBD1. There are 15 residues in the CDR3. The ends lost 2 bases at V and 2 bases at J; junction bases unmatched: 6. CDR1 and CDR2 from the germline V gene are LNHNV and YYDKDF (reference sequence). DNA for the CDR3: TGTGCCACCAGCAGACCGGGACAGCACCCCTACGAGCAGTACTTC. Translating it yields CATSRPGQHPYEQYF.

V is TRBV7-9 and J is TRBJ1-6, with 8 nucleotides matching TRBD1. The CDR3 has 16 amino acids. Germline loops: CDR1 SEHNR, CDR2 FQNEAQ (reference sequence). After removal of 6 bases from V and 9 bases from J, the junction contained 13 bases not matched to a gene. The CDR3 DNA reads TGTGCCAGCAGGTCAACAGGGGGATCGTTAAGTTCACCCCTCCACTTT. This sequence encodes CASRSTGGSLSSPLHF.

The V and J genes are TRBV7-9 and TRBJ2-5; TRBD2 matches at 7 bases. CDR3 length equals 15 residues. V gave up 0 bases and J gave up 4 bases; unmatched junction bases: 5. Germline loops: CDR1 SEHNR, CDR2 FQNEAQ (reference sequence). This CDR3 reads CASSLAYGTTETQYF. As DNA, the CDR3 is TGTGCCAGCAGCTTAGCATACGGGACTACAGAGACCCAGTACTTC.

The V and J genes are TRBV29-1 and TRBJ2-7; the match to TRBD2 covers 8 bases. The germline V gene has CDR1 SQVTM and CDR2 ANQGSEA. This CDR3 is 14 amino acids long. J gave up 2 bases and V 4 bases, and 7 bases lay outside the gene matches. The CDR3, as DNA: TGCAGCGTTGGAGGTAGCGGGGAAGCCTACGAGCAGTACTTC. This gives the protein CSVGGSGEAYEQYF.

This chain joins TRBV6-1 and TRBJ1-1; the D is unclear. The CDR3 contains 12 residues. Trimming removed 4 bases at V and 0 bases at J, with 3 bases between. The germline gives CDR1 MNHNS, CDR2 SASEGT. The chain's CDR3 is CASSVMNTEAFF. DNA of the CDR3: TGTGCCAGCAGTGTTATGAACACTGAAGCTTTCTTT.

This rearrangement joins TRBV30 to TRBJ2-1, with D hard to call. The germline CDR1 and CDR2 sequences are GTSNPN and SVGIG (reference sequence). The CDR3 is 12 amino acids. Trimming cost V 5 bases and J 3 bases, with 8 bases left between them. CDR3 residues: CAWGGDYNEQFF. The CDR3 bases are TGTGCCTGGGGCGGAGACTACAATGAGCAGTTCTTC.

The CDR3 spells CAISTGQSEGNQPQHF. In nucleotides, the CDR3 is TGTGCCATCAGTACTGGACAGAGCGAAGGCAATCAGCCCCAGCATTTT. V and J are TRBV10-3 and TRBJ1-5; tentative D call: TRBD1 (6 bases). Trimming removed 5 bases from V and 2 bases from J, with 16 bases in between. This CDR3 comprises 16 residues. Per the germline V gene, CDR1 is ENHRY and CDR2 is SYGVKD.

The rearrangement links TRBV4-2 to TRBJ2-5, with 10 nucleotides matching TRBD2. Germline V lookup: CDR1 LGHNA, CDR2 YNFKEQ. J lost 2 bases, V lost 5 bases, and 8 bases had no gene match. The CDR3 totals 16 residues. CDR3 protein: CASSSDSGGIQETQYF. The CDR3 DNA sequence: TGTGCCAGCAGCTCCGATAGCGGGGGGATACAAGAGACCCAGTACTTC.

This sequence joins TRBV11-3 and TRBJ2-1; tentative D call: TRBD2 (5 bases). The germline V gene encodes CDR1 SGHNT and CDR2 YENEEA. V lost 0 bases and J lost 10, with 16 bases in between. The CDR3 is made up of 15 amino acids. The CDR3 region has the DNA TGTGCCAGCAGCTTAGACGGGGATAGTAGGGCCGAGCAGTTCTTC. It yields the protein CASSLDGDSRAEQFF.